The 9 T cell receptor beta chains below were found in one sample sequenced in a study of blood T cell repertoires in COVID-19. Only in-frame clones appear in the TCRdb table, and some are missing; sequencing was by immunoSEQ multiplex PCR. The sample includes about 120,000 clones, 79% of them seen just once. Input material: peripheral blood. The origin of the receptors is a woman aged 80 or over with acute or convalescent COVID-19.

The V and J genes are TRBV11-2 and TRBJ1-4; TRBD1 matches at 10 bases. The CDR3 is 15 amino acids. Trimming removed 5 bases from V and 7 bases from J; junction bases left unmatched: 7. Germline CDR1 is SGHAT and CDR2 is FQNNGV. The CDR3 DNA reads TGTGCCAGCAGCCCTGACAGGGGGCGTTTTGAAAAACTGTTTTTT. It codes for CASSPDRGRFEKLFF.

The chain employs TRBV6-1 and TRBJ1-4; no clear D gene. This CDR3 contains 15 residues. V was pared by 0 bases and J by 8 bases, with 13 bases between. Germline lookup yields CDR1 MNHNS and CDR2 SASEGT. CDR3 nucleotides: TGTGCCAGCAGTGAAGCGGCGGCCCCTCCAGAAAAACTGTTTTTT. Its translation: CASSEAAAPPEKLFF.

The rearrangement links TRBV3-1 (or the pseudogene TRBV3-2) to TRBJ2-1, with D perhaps TRBD1 (6 bases). Germline V gives CDR1 LGHDT, CDR2 YNNKEL (reference sequence). This CDR3 has 17 residues. Trimming shortened V by 4 bases and J by 9 bases, and 25 bases separated the two germline ends. The CDR3 loop reads CASSPTGSPGPGSEQFF. Here the CDR3 DNA reads TGTGCCAGCAGCCCGACAGGCAGCCCGGGCCCCGGTTCTGAGCAGTTCTTC.

The rearrangement uses TRBV2 and TRBJ2-7; a possible D gene is TRBD1 (6 bases). The CDR3 runs 14 residues. The germline V gene encodes CDR1 SNHLY and CDR2 FYNNEI. Between the trimmed V and J ends, which lost 4 bases and 3 bases, there was a span of 13 bases. The CDR3 reads CASSGTGSFYEQYF. CDR3 bases: TGTGCCAGCAGTGGTACAGGGTCCTTCTACGAGCAGTACTTC.

V gene TRBV5-1 combines with J gene TRBJ1-1; 10 positions agree with TRBD1. With V trimmed by 4 bases and J by 5 bases, 11 bases remained unmatched. CDR3 length: 16 amino acids. Germline CDR1 is SGHRS and CDR2 is YFSETQ. CDR3 amino acids: CASSPSPGTGVTEAFF. In nucleotides, the CDR3 is TGCGCCAGCAGCCCTAGCCCCGGGACAGGGGTAACTGAAGCTTTCTTT.

V is TRBV5-1 and J is TRBJ2-1, with D perhaps TRBD2 (5 bases). Germline V gives CDR1 SGHRS, CDR2 YFSETQ. The V and J ends lost 0 bases and 1 base respectively, with 14 bases between them. There are 17 residues in the CDR3. The CDR3 here is CASSLVPLVSSYNEQFF. The CDR3 region has the DNA TGCGCCAGCAGCTTGGTTCCACTAGTTAGTTCCTACAATGAGCAGTTCTTC.

This chain joins TRBV6-6 and TRBJ2-7, with a weak D call TRBD2 (6 bases). The germline gives CDR1 MNHNY, CDR2 SVGAGI (reference sequence). This CDR3 is built from 14 residues. Trimming cost V 8 bases and J 3 bases, with 17 bases left between them. The CDR3 sequence: CASSPGSQLYEQYF. The CDR3 bases are TGTGCCAGCTCGCCCGGGAGCCAGCTCTACGAGCAGTACTTC.

This chain joins TRBV6-6 and TRBJ2-1; 8 nucleotides agree with TRBD2. CDR3 size: 14 residues. The germline CDR1 and CDR2 sequences are MNHNY and SVGAGI (reference sequence). J lost 7 bases, V lost 6 bases, and 8 bases had no gene match. DNA for the CDR3: TGTGCCAGCAGCTACACCGGGACTAGTAATGAGCAGTTCTTC. Protein: CASSYTGTSNEQFF.

The chain carries TRBV6-2 or TRBV6-3 and TRBJ1-5; 8 nucleotides agree with TRBD1. Looked up from germline, CDR1 is MNHEY and CDR2 is SVGEGT. This CDR3 is 15 amino acids long. V shed 6 bases, J shed 6 bases, and the junction held 10 bases outside the gene matches. CDR3 DNA: TGTGCCAGCAGCCCCTCTGGACAGGGCCTTCAGCCCCAGCATTTT. Translation gives CASSPSGQGLQPQHF.